This T cell receptor (beta chain) was sequenced during a study of T cells in Graves' hyperthyroidism and ophthalmopathy (dated by TCRdb to between 2019 and 2020). About the study as a whole: Peripheral blood was collected at initial diagnosis, before any treatment. The study also compared thyroid tissue and blood T-cell repertoires from 6 or 7 Graves' hyperthyroidism patients. For training and testing, the roughly 93 patients in the discovery cohort were randomly divided in a 7:3 ratio. Prospective prediction of ophthalmopathy was tested in an independent validation cohort consisting of 18 to 20 hyperthyroidism patients and some 15 patients who later progressed to ophthalmopathy. After sampling, hyperthyroidism patients received methimazole starting at 30 mg daily, and ophthalmopathy patients received high-dose intravenous methylprednisolone. The paper describes TCR Vbeta CDR3 sequencing of 140 or so peripheral blood samples, made up of 43 ophthalmopathy patients, 70 to 80 hyperthyroidism patients and 17 progressor patients. To identify distinguishing TCR V-J signatures, a discovery cohort of 90 to 100 patients was used, comprising 43 with Graves' ophthalmopathy and some 57 with stable Graves' hyperthyroidism. Here is what the overall study found, with its caveats: Blood samples also contained most of the expanded thyroid clonotypes (frequency above 0.001), which suggests that blood repertoires may reflect thyroid immune responses. In cross-validation, a model built on a 13 V-J signature told ophthalmopathy apart from stable hyperthyroidism with 87.88% sensitivity and roughly 82% specificity, and in testing the same model reached 80%/75%. In validation, progression to ophthalmopathy was predicted by the model with roughly 71% sensitivity and 72% to 85% specificity, a median of roughly 6 months before onset. No statistical method was used to fix the sample size in advance, and group allocation was not hidden from the investigators.

Inclusive of the bounding cysteine and phenylalanine, the CDR3 is 17 residues long. Of all the DNA, just the CDR3 is kept, 51 bases in frame from base 1. Trimming at the junction amounts to 5 bases on V and 0 bases on J, and the germline ends lie 16 bases apart. Amplification of TCR beta CDR3 regions was carried out from RNA transcripts. A first-round RT-PCR of the TCR CDR3 used the HTBI primer set with the Qiagen OneStep RT-PCR kit. Libraries were constructed in a second round of multiplex PCR, after which size selection and purification were performed. Libraries were sequenced paired-end with 100 bp reads on an Illumina HiSeq2000. The original pipeline was this. Raw data were processed with SOAPnuke, discarding reads with adapters, uncalled bases, mean Phred below 15, or no exact constant-primer or identifier match. COPE v1.2.5 was used to merge the high-quality paired reads, and each unique nucleotide sequence was defined as a clonotype. MiTCR v1.1 was used to align the clonotypes against IMGT TRBV, TRBD and TRBJ reference segments. Analysis was restricted to V-J combinations with a frequency above 0.0001, which covered roughly 99% of repertoires. A TCS score was defined as the ratio of F50 (clonal expansion) to E x V (chaos), with BLOSUM62-based TCRdist applied between CDR3 peptides within each V-J. Welch's t-statistics and random forest reduced around 520 V-J features to 13, which were used in a naive Bayes classifier (R e1071). The public reads were run again by TCRdb, first through fastp at Q25 and then through MiXCR, and only productive beta chains were kept. Entries are consolidated by CDR3 protein sequence, retaining the most common genes and DNA. What appears here as the V and J calls and clone size reflects TCRdb's work, not the paper's. This sample has some 570,000 distinct CDR3 sequences in its table, and 12% to 15% of those were observed once. The ten most abundant clones make up 7.1% of the sample.

Ophthalmopathy patients had moderately to severely active disease, Clinical Activity Score of at least 3, NOSPECS grade of at least 4, and duration under 3 months. Any patient with an uncontrolled infection, another autoimmune disease, pregnancy or lactation was excluded. Diagnoses relied on clinical symptoms, serum thyroxine and TRAb, thyroid ultrasound and orbital computed tomography. Ficoll-Paque density gradient centrifugation was used to isolate PBMCs from around 10 ml of fresh peripheral blood. Total RNA was extracted using Trizol reagent, and RNA quality was assessed on an Agilent 2100 Bioanalyzer. There are many counts of this clonotype. The antigen it recognizes is unknown. Base qualities were left out, and no much larger clone turns up one base away.

The V and J genes are TRBV12-3 or TRBV12-4 and TRBJ1-4; tentative D gene TRBD1, with 5 bases matching. Sequencing was done on a sample of blood. The sequence was obtained from a woman between 18 and 29 years old with Graves' ophthalmopathy. The bases read TGTGCCAGCAGTCACGGGCTGACAGAGGCAACTAATGAAAAACTGTTTTTT. Its protein product is CASSHGLTEATNEKLFF.